This entry concerns a single TCR beta chain. Its target is unknown. The CDR3 covers 14 residues. With V trimmed by 5 bases and J by 5 bases, 4 bases remained unmatched. The germline gives CDR1 MNHNS, CDR2 SASEGT. It was with 60 Vbeta and 13 Jbeta primers that the PCR ran. Measured with immunoSEQ multiplex PCR; TCRdb has only the in-frame clones, and not every one. The sample includes around 270,000 clones, about four fifths of them seen just once. Unrecorded immune exposures were likely, despite nominal health at sampling. The data were obtained in a study of cytomegalovirus exposure and HLA in healthy donors. On the study more broadly: The Caucasian-associated ancestry cluster contained more than 75% of the approximately 420 genotyped donors.

Findings and limits, study-wide: Apparent HLA restriction characterized most CMV-associated TCR beta chains in a later analysis.

The V and J genes are TRBV6-1 and TRBJ1-5; 9 bases match TRBD1. Source material: PBMCs. This TCR was sampled from a girl aged 2-9 years in good health and CMV-seronegative. The CDR3 DNA reads TGTGCCAGCAGTCGACAGGGGGGCGATCAGCCCCAGCATTTT. Translated, it gives CASSRQGGDQPQHF.